The entry below describes one TCR beta chain. Germline V gives CDR1 LGHDT, CDR2 YNNKEL (reference sequence). Trimming took off 2 bases at V and 2 bases at J, with 12 bases between the two ends. CDR3 length: 15 amino acids. The sample is drawn from a study of CD8 T cells in Susac syndrome. cDNA came from about 0.5 to 1 ug RNA primed by random hexamers. Each CDR3 protein is one row after TCRdb ran MiXCR on the immunoSEQ multiplex PCR reads. The sample comprises 95,000 or so distinct CDR3 sequences, about 93% of which are singletons, and roughly 0.32% rests with the top ten. Sequencing of TCR beta covered CD8+ and CD4+ T cells obtained from blood. Controls were age- and sex-matched healthy donors.

Sequenced sample: CD8+ T cells from PBMCs. The gene calls are TRBV3-1 and TRBJ2-5, with a tentative D call TRBD2 (6 bases). The sequence was obtained from a human donor in good health. CDR3 sequence reads: CASSQQHGGQETQYF. For the CDR3, the DNA is TGTGCCAGCAGCCAACAGCACGGGGGACAAGAGACCCAGTACTTC.